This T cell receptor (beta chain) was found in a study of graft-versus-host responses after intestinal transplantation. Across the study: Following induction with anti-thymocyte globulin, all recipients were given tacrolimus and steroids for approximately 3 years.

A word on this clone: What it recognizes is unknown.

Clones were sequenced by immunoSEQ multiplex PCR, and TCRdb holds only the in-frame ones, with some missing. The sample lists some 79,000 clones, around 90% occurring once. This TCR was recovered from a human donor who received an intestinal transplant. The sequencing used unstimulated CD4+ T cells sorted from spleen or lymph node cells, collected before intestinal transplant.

CDR3 in amino acids: CASSLGQRIGGYTF. Written as DNA, the CDR3 is TGCGCCAGCAGCTTGGGACAGAGAATAGGGGGCTACACCTTC. The V gene is TRBV5-1, the J gene TRBJ1-2; possibly TRBD1 for D (5 bases). Germline-derived CDR1 and CDR2 are SGHRS and YFSETQ. Trimming took off 0 bases at V and 8 bases at J, with 14 bases between the two ends. This CDR3 is 14 amino acids long.